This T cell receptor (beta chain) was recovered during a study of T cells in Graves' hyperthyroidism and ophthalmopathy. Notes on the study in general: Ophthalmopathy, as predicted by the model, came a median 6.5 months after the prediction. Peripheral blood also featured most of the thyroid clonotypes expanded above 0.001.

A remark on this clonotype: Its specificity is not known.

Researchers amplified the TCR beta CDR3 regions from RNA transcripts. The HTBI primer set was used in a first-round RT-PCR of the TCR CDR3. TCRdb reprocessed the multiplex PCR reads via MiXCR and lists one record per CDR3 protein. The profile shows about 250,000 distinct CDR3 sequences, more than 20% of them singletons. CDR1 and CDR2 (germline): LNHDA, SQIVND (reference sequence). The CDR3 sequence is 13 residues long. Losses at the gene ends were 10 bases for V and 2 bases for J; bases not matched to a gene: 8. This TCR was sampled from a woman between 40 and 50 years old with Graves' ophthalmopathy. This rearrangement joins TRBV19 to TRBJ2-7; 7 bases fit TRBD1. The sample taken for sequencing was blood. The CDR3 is CATSPGQTYEQYF. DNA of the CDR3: TGTGCCACCTCTCCGGGACAGACCTACGAGCAGTACTTC. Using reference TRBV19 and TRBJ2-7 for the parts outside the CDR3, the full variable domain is DGGITQSPKYLFRKEGQNVTLSCEQNLNHDAMYWYRQDPGQGLRLIYYSQIVNDFQKGDIAEGYSVSREKKESFPLTVTSAQKNPTAFYLCATSPGQTYEQYFGPGTRLTVT.